This T cell receptor (beta chain) was sequenced in a study of early T cells in non-severe SARS-CoV-2 infection. This CDR3 has 16 amino acids. Germline values: CDR1 MDHEN, CDR2 SYDVKM. Trimming removed 0 bases at V and 1 base at J, with 12 bases between. MiXCR, run by TCRdb on the 5' RACE reads, gives a single entry per CDR3 protein. The data contain about 40,000 distinct CDR3 sequences, about 4.9% of them seen just once; the ten biggest clones take up about 5%. This clonotype originated in an adult who was a healthcare worker with PCR-confirmed SARS-CoV-2 infection or an uninfected control (not recorded which). Sequenced: whole blood. This chain joins TRBV28 and TRBJ1-1; D is possibly TRBD1 (5 bases). CDR3 in amino acids: CASSLWGDGENTEAFF. DNA of the CDR3: TGTGCCAGCAGTTTATGGGGGGACGGTGAGAACACTGAAGCTTTCTTT. Full variable domain (missing parts from reference TRBV28 and TRBJ1-1): DVKVTQSSRYLVKRTGEKVFLECVQDMDHENMFWYRQDPGLGLRLIYFSYDVKMKEKGDIPEGYSVSREKKERFSLILESASTNQTSMYLCASSLWGDGENTEAFFGQGTRLTVV.